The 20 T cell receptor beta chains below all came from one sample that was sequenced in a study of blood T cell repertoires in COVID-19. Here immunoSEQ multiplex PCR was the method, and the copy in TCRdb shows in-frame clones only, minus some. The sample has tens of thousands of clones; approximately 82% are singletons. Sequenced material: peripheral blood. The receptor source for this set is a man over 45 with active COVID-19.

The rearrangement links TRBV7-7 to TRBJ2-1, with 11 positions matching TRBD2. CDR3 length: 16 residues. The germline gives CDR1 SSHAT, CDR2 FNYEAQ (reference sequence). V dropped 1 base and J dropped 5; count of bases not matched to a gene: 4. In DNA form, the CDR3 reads TGTGCCAGCAGCTTAGGAGGGGGACTAGCGGACAATGAGCAGTTCTTC. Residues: CASSLGGGLADNEQFF. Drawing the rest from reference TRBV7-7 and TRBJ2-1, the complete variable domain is GAGVSQSPRYKVTKRGQDVTLRCDPISSHATLYWYQQALGQGPEFLTYFNYEAQPDKSGLPSDRFSAERPEGSISTLTIQRTEQRDSAMYRCASSLGGGLADNEQFFGPGTRLTVL.

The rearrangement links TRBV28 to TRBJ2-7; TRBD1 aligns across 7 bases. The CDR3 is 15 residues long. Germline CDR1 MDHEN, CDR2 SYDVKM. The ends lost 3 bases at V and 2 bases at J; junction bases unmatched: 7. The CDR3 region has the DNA TGTGCCAGCAGTTTGACCGGGACAGAGGCCTACGAGCAGTACTTC. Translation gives CASSLTGTEAYEQYF.

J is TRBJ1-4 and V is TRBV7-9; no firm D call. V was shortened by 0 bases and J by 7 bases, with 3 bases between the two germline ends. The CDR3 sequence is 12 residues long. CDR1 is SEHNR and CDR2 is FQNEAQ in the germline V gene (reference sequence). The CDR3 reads CASSLASEKLFF. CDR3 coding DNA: TGTGCCAGCAGCTTAGCTAGTGAAAAACTGTTTTTT.

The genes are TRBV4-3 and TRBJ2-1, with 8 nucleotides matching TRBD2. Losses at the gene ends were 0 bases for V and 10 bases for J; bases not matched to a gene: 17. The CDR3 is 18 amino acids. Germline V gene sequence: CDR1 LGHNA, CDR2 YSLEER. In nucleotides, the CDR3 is TGCGCCAGCAGCCAAGACAGGCTCCGGACTAGCCGTACAATGGAGCAGTTCTTC. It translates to CASSQDRLRTSRTMEQFF.

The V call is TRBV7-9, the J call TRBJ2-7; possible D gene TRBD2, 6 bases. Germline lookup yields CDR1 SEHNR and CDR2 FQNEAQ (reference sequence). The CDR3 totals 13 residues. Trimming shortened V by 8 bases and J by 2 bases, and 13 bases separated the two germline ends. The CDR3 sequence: CASSSGTPYEQYF. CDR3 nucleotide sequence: TGTGCCAGCTCCTCCGGGACTCCCTACGAGCAGTACTTC.

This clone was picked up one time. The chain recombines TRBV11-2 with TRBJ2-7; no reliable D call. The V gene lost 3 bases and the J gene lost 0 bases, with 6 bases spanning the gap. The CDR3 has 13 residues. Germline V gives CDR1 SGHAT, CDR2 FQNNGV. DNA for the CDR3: TGTGCCAGCAGCTTGGTCTACTCCTACGAGCAGTACTTC. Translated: CASSLVYSYEQYF.

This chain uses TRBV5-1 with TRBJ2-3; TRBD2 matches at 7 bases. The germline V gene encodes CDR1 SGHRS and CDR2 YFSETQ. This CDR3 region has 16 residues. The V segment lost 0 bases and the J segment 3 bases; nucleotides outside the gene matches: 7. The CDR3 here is CASSLVGGSSTDTQYF. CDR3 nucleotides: TGCGCCAGCAGCTTGGTTGGCGGGAGTTCGACAGATACGCAGTATTTT.

The DNA of the CDR3 is TGTGCCAGCAGTTTAGCGTCTAGCGGGACCAATGAGCAGTTCTTC. This gives the protein CASSLASSGTNEQFF. The chain couples TRBV28 to TRBJ2-1; TRBD2 matches at 9 bases. Losses at the gene ends were 2 bases for V and 6 bases for J; bases not matched to a gene: 5. The germline V gene encodes CDR1 MDHEN and CDR2 SYDVKM. The CDR3 has 15 amino acids.

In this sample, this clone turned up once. DNA for the CDR3: TGTGCCAGCAGCTCCACGGGACTAGCGGGACTTGAGCAGTACTTC. The encoded protein is CASSSTGLAGLEQYF. This sequence joins TRBV6-2 or TRBV6-3 and TRBJ2-7, with 13 bases that match TRBD2. The CDR3 length is 15 residues. The germline gives CDR1 MNHEY, CDR2 SVGEGT. V gave up 6 bases and J gave up 7 bases; unmatched junction bases: 9.

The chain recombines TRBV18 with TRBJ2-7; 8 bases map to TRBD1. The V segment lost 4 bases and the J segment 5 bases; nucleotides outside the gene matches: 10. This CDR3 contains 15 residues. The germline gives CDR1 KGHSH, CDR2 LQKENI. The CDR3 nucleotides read TGTGCCAGCTCACTTGGGACAGGCCAGGGGGACGAGCAGTACTTC. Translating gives CASSLGTGQGDEQYF.

Here the CDR3 DNA reads TGTGCCAGCTCACCACCTGGACTAGCGGGTTACAATGAGCAGTTCTTC. Amino acid sequence: CASSPPGLAGYNEQFF. The chain is built from TRBV18 and TRBJ2-1, with 11 bases aligning to TRBD2. The trim removed 0 bases at V and 4 bases at J, leaving 2 bases unmatched. CDR3 length: 16 residues. Germline V gene lookup returns CDR1 KGHSH and CDR2 LQKENI. The variable domain in full, completed from reference TRBV18 and TRBJ2-1, reads NAGVMQNPRHLVRRRGQEARLRCSPMKGHSHVYWYRQLPEEGLKFMVYLQKENIIDESGMPKERFSAEFPKEGPSILRIQQVVRGDSAAYFCASSPPGLAGYNEQFFGPGTRLTVL.

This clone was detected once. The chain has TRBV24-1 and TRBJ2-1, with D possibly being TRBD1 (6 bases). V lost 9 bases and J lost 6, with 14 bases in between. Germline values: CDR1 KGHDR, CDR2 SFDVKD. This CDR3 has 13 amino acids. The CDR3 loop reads CATSQGPSNEQFF. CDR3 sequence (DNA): TGTGCCACCTCACAGGGTCCCAGCAATGAGCAGTTCTTC.

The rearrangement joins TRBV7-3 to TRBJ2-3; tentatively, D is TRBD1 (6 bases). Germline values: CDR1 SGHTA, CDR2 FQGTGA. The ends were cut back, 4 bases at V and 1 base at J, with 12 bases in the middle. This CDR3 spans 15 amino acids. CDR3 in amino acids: CASSSRGFGTDTQYF. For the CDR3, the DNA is TGTGCCAGCAGCTCAAGGGGGTTCGGCACAGATACGCAGTATTTT.

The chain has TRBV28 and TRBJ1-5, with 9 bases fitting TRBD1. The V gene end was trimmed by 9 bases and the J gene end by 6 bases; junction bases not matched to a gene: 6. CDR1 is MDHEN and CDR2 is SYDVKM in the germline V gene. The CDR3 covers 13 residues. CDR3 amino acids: CASTGGAVQPQHF. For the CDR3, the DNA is TGTGCCAGTACAGGGGGCGCGGTTCAGCCCCAGCATTTT.

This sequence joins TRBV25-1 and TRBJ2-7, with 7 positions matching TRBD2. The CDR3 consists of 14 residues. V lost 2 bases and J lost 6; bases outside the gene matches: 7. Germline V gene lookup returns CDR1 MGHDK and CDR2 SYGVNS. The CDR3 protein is CASSEQVREGEQYF. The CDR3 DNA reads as TGTGCCAGCAGTGAACAGGTCAGGGAGGGCGAGCAGTACTTC.

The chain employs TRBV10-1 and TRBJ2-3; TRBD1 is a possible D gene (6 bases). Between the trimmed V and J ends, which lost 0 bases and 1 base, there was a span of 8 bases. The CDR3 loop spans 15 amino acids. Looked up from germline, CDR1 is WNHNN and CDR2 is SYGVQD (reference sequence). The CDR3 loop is CASSESKGGTDTQYF. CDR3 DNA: TGCGCCAGCAGTGAGTCGAAGGGGGGCACAGATACGCAGTATTTT.

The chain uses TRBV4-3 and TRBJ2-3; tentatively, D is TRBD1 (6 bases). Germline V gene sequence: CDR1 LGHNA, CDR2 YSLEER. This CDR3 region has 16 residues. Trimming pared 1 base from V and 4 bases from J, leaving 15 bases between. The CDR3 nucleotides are TGCGCCAGCAGCCAAGTTGGTTACAGGGTTTCAGATACGCAGTATTTT. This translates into CASSQVGYRVSDTQYF.

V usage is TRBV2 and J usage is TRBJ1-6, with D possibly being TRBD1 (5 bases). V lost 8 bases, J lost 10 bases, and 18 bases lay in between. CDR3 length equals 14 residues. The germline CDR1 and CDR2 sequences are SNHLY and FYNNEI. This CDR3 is CASRPPQGLSPLHF. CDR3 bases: TGTGCCAGCCGGCCCCCTCAGGGCCTCTCACCCCTCCACTTT.

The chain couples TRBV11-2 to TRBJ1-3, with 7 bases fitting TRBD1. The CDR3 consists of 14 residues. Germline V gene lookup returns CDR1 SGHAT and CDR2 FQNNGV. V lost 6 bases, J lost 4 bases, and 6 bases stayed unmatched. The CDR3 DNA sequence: TGTGCCAGCAGTTCACAGGGGCTAGGAAACACCATATATTTT. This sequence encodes CASSSQGLGNTIYF.

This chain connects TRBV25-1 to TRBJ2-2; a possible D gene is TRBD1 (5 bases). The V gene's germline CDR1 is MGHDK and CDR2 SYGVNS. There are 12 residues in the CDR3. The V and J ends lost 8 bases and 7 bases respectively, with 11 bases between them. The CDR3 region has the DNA TGTGCCAGCCGCCAAAGGGGCGGGGAGCTGTTTTTT. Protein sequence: CASRQRGGELFF.